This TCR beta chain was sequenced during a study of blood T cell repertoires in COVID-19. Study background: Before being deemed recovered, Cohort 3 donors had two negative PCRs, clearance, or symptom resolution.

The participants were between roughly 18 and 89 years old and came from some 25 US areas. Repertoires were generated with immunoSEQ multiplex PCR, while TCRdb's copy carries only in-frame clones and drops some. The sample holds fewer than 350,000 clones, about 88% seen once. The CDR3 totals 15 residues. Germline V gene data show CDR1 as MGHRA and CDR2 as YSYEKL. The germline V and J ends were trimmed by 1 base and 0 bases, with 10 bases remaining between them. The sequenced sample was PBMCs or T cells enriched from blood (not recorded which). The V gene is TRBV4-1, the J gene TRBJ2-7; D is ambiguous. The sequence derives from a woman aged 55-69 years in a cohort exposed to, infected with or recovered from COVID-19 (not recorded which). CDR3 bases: TGCGCCAGCAGCCAAGGAGGCGCAAGCTCCTACGAGCAGTACTTC. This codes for CASSQGGASSYEQYF.